These T cell receptor beta chains were read from a single sample in a study of shared clonotypes between healthy human individuals. Profiled with immunoSEQ multiplex PCR; TCRdb holds only in-frame clones, not every one. The repertoire consists of about 700,000 clones, with about 91% occurring once and the leading ten covering roughly 22%. The specimen sequenced was naive CD8+ T cells sorted from blood. All receptors derive from a young man in good health. CDR3s include the opening cysteine and the closing phenylalanine or tryptophan. A D gene is named only where the DNA matches it firmly. Clone size is given for some rows only: seen once, a few or many times, or a class if the clone is expanded.

>TRBJ2-3|TRBV5-6|many|TRBD2
TGTGCCAGCAGTCTCGGGACTAGCGGGAGGGCCGATACGCAGTATTTT
CASSLGTSGRADTQYF
>TRBJ2-7|TRBV9|.|.
TGTGCCAGCAGCGTATATGACACCTACGAGCAGTACTTC
CASSVYDTYEQYF
>TRBJ2-7|TRBV10-1|few|.
TGCGCCAGCAGTGAGTCGTGGGCTACCGAGCAGTACTTC
CASSESWATEQYF
>TRBJ1-5|TRBV28|.|.
TGTGCCAGCAGTCTGAGCGATAGCAATCAGCCCCAGCATTTT
CASSLSDSNQPQHF
>TRBJ2-3|TRBV5-5|.|TRBD2
TGTGCCAGCAGCTCCGGGACTAGCGGAGATACGCAGTATTTT
CASSSGTSGDTQYF
>TRBJ2-3|TRBV19|once|TRBD2
TGTGCCAGTAGTCCACAGAGCGGGAGGAATACAGATACGCAGTATTTT
CASSPQSGRNTDTQYF
>TRBJ2-5|TRBV7-9|.|TRBD2
TGTGCCAGCATCAATCCGGGCGGGGGAGAGACCCAGTACTTC
CASINPGGGETQYF
>TRBJ2-3|TRBV7-9|.|TRBD2
TGTGCCAGCAGCCAGGAACCGGGACTAGCGGGATTAATGACAGATACGCAGTATTTT
CASSQEPGLAGLMTDTQYF
>TRBJ2-7|TRBV27|.|TRBD2
TGTGCCAGCAGCCAAGCATTTCTAGACGGGGGGGAGGCTGGGGAGCAGTACTTC
CASSQAFLDGGEAGEQYF
>TRBJ2-4|TRBV18|.|.
TGTGCCAGCTCACCACTCGAGACTACCGAGGGAAACATTCAGTACTTC
CASSPLETTEGNIQYF
>TRBJ2-1|TRBV7-2|.|.
TGTGCCAGCAGCTTAGCGTCCGGGAATGAGCAGTTCTTC
CASSLASGNEQFF
>TRBJ2-1|TRBV6-5|.|TRBD2
TGTGCCAGCAGCACCATAGCGGGAGGGGTCAATGAGCAGTTCTTC
CASSTIAGGVNEQFF
>TRBJ2-3|TRBV10-1|.|.
TGCGCCGCAATCCGGGACTGCCGCACAGATACGCAGTATTTT
CAAIRDCRTDTQYF
>TRBJ1-1|TRBV12-5|.|.
TGTGCTAGTGGCTATGGAGTGGGGACTGAAGCTTTCTTT
CASGYGVGTEAFF
>TRBJ2-3|TRBV5-1|.|TRBD1
TGCGCCAGCAGTTCCGGACAGGGTAAAGATACGCAGTATTTT
CASSSGQGKDTQYF
>TRBJ2-3|TRBV9|.|.
TGTGCCAGCAGCGTAGGGGCCCAGCCCACAGATACGCAGTATTTT
CASSVGAQPTDTQYF
>TRBJ2-7|TRBV14|.|.
TGTGCCAGCAGCCCTACGTGGGGCTACTCCTACGAGCAGTACTTC
CASSPTWGYSYEQYF
>TRBJ2-2|TRBV5-6|.|TRBD2
TGTGCCAGCAGCACTAGACTAGCGGGAGTTCGAAGCGGGGAGCTGTTTTTT
CASSTRLAGVRSGELFF
>TRBJ1-2|TRBV29-1|.|.
TGCAGCGTTGAAGATTCGGGGGCCGGAGGCTACACCTTC
CSVEDSGAGGYTF
>TRBJ1-2|TRBV7-9|.|TRBD1
TGTGCCAGCAACCCGGGACAGGCTCATGGCTACACCTTC
CASNPGQAHGYTF
>TRBJ2-7|TRBV4-2|.|TRBD2
TGTGCCAGCAGCCAGAGCGGGAGTTTATACGAGCAGTACTTC
CASSQSGSLYEQYF
>TRBJ2-3|TRBV27|.|.
TGTGCCAGCAGGCGAACTGATTCCCCAATGAGTGTACGACAAGATACGCAGTATTTT
CASRRTDSPMSVRQDTQYF
>TRBJ1-2|TRBV6-1|.|TRBD1
TGTGCCAGCAGTGAATTTCCGGACAGGCCTAACTATGGCTACACCTTC
CASSEFPDRPNYGYTF
>TRBJ1-1|TRBV5-1|.|.
TGCGCCAGCAGCTTGTCCCATTGGACAGAGATGAACACTGAAGCTTTCTTT
CASSLSHWTEMNTEAFF
>TRBJ2-1|TRBV7-9|.|TRBD2
TGTGCCAGCAGCTTAGAGGGGACTAGCGGAGCCGTACGCAATGAGCAGTTCTTC
CASSLEGTSGAVRNEQFF
>TRBJ2-2|TRBV27|.|TRBD1
TGTGCCAGCTGGACAGGGTTCACCGGGGAGCTGTTTTTT
CASWTGFTGELFF
>TRBJ2-1|TRBV7-6|.|.
TGTGCCAGCAGCTCCAGAGGACACCAAGAGCAGTTCTTC
CASSSRGHQEQFF
>TRBJ2-7|TRBV5-1|many|TRBD2
TGCGCCAGCAGCCCCTCATTTGCGGGAGGAAGAAAAGTCTACGAGCAGTACTTC
CASSPSFAGGRKVYEQYF
>TRBJ2-5|TRBV7-9|.|TRBD2
TGTGCCAGCAGCCGGAAATCGGGACTAGCGTATGAGACCCAGTACTTC
CASSRKSGLAYETQYF
>TRBJ1-5|TRBV29-1|.|.
TGCAGCGCTCAGGGTAGCAATCAGCCCCAGCATTTT
CSAQGSNQPQHF
>TRBJ1-5|TRBV6-1|.|TRBD1
TGTGCCAGCAGGGATCGGACAGGCCTCAATCAGCCCCAGCATTTT
CASRDRTGLNQPQHF
>TRBJ2-1|TRBV4-1|.|.
TGCGCCAGCAGCCAACAGGGGTTGGATGAGCAGTTCTTC
CASSQQGLDEQFF
>TRBJ2-3|TRBV7-3|.|.
TGTGCCAGCAGCGACATACAGTACGATACGCAGTATTTT
CASSDIQYDTQYF
>TRBJ2-5|TRBV7-9|.|TRBD2
TGTGCCAGCAGCTCCGGGACTAGCGGGAGGGCCCAAGAGACCCAGTACTTC
CASSSGTSGRAQETQYF
>TRBJ2-7|TRBV7-8|.|.
TGTGCCAGCAGCTTAGCCTCAGGACTCACGGGGGCCTACGAGCAGTACTTC
CASSLASGLTGAYEQYF